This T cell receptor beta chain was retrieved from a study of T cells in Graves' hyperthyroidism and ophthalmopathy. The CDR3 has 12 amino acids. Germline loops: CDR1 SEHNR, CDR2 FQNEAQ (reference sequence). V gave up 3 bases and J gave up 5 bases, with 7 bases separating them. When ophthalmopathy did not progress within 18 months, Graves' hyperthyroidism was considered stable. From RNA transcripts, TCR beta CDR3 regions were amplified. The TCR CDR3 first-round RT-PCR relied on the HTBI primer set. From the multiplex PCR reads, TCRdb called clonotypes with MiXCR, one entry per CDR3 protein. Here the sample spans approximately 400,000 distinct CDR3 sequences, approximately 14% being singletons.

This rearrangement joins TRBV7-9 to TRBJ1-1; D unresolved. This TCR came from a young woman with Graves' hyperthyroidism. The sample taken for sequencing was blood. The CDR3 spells CASSFETTEAFF. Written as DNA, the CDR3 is TGTGCCAGCAGCTTTGAAACTACTGAAGCTTTCTTT.